A single sample gave rise to the 21 T cell receptor beta chains below, sequenced in a study of T cell responses to AZD1222 COVID-19 vaccine. Only in-frame clones appear in the TCRdb table, and some are missing; sequencing was by immunoSEQ multiplex PCR. In the table there are some 140,000 clones, about 93% of which are singletons. The sample consisted of peripheral blood, taken on day 0 of AZD1222 vaccination. These receptor sequences come from an adult in good health.

The chain employs TRBV19 and TRBJ1-2; the match to TRBD1 covers 10 bases. Germline lookup yields CDR1 LNHDA and CDR2 SQIVND (reference sequence). This CDR3 comprises 14 residues. V was clipped by 5 bases and J by 5 bases; unmatched bases: 5. CDR3 sequence: CASSVGQGGYGYTF. The CDR3 DNA reads as TGTGCCAGTAGTGTCGGACAGGGGGGGTATGGCTACACCTTC.

The chain links TRBV27 to TRBJ1-2, with 7 bases matching TRBD1. Germline trimming cut 5 bases from V and 4 bases from J; bases unmatched to any gene: 13. CDR3 length equals 16 residues. Per germline, CDR1 MNHEY and CDR2 SMNVEV (reference sequence). CDR3 DNA: TGTGCCAGCAGTGGTGACCGACTCGACAGGGTCTATGGCTACACCTTC. Its translation is CASSGDRLDRVYGYTF.

This clone was picked up one time. The chain is built from TRBV19 and TRBJ1-6, with TRBD1 matching over 7 bases. This CDR3 is 14 amino acids long. V gave up 1 base and J gave up 7 bases; unmatched junction bases: 1. Germline lookup yields CDR1 LNHDA and CDR2 SQIVND (reference sequence). The CDR3 sequence: CASSIVQGNSPLHF. The CDR3 nucleotides read TGTGCCAGTAGTATAGTACAGGGGAATTCACCCCTCCACTTT.

V and J are TRBV3-1 (or the pseudogene TRBV3-2) and TRBJ1-2, with TRBD1 identical over 7 bases. V trimming: 5 bases; J trimming: 2 bases; junction bases outside the gene matches: 8. CDR1 and CDR2 (germline): LGHDT, YNNKEL (reference sequence). CDR3 length: 15 residues. CDR3 residues: CASSDLTGANYGYTF. The CDR3 DNA follows: TGTGCCAGCAGCGATCTAACAGGGGCGAACTATGGCTACACCTTC.

The chain combines TRBV18 with TRBJ1-1, with D perhaps matching TRBD1 (5 bases). V was cut by 0 bases and J by 4 bases, with 12 bases left in between. The length of the CDR3 is 15 residues. Germline CDR1 and CDR2: KGHSH and LQKENI. The CDR3 region has the DNA TGTGCCAGCTCACCACCGAGCGGGGGTCCCACTGAAGCTTTCTTT. Translation: CASSPPSGGPTEAFF.

The chain carries TRBV14 and TRBJ1-6, with 7 bases identical to TRBD1. Trimming took 1 base from V and 10 from J; bases not matched to a gene: 25. The CDR3 loop spans 21 amino acids. CDR1 and CDR2 (germline): SGHDN, FVKESK. The CDR3 here is CASSQGRPGTDESILGSPLHF. The CDR3 DNA is TGTGCCAGCAGCCAAGGAAGACCTGGGACAGATGAATCAATCCTAGGGTCACCCCTCCACTTT. The complete variable domain, with remaining parts taken from reference TRBV14 and TRBJ1-6, reads EAGVTQFPSHSVIEKGQTVTLRCDPISGHDNLYWYRRVMGKEIKFLLHFVKESKQDESGMPNNRFLAERTGGTYSTLKVQPAELEDSGVYFCASSQGRPGTDESILGSPLHFGNGTRLTVT.

The chain combines TRBV14 with TRBJ1-1; no definite D call. The CDR3 sequence is 13 residues long. Germline V gene data show CDR1 as SGHDN and CDR2 as FVKESK. Trimming took 4 bases from V and 4 from J, leaving 10 bases between them. This CDR3 is CASSPWGSTEAFF. The CDR3 DNA reads TGTGCCAGCAGCCCCTGGGGATCCACTGAAGCTTTCTTT. Using reference TRBV14 and TRBJ1-1 for the parts outside the CDR3, the full variable domain is EAGVTQFPSHSVIEKGQTVTLRCDPISGHDNLYWYRRVMGKEIKFLLHFVKESKQDESGMPNNRFLAERTGGTYSTLKVQPAELEDSGVYFCASSPWGSTEAFFGQGTRLTVV.

The V call is TRBV12-3 or TRBV12-4, the J call TRBJ2-7; D not resolved. The CDR3 sequence is 13 residues long. The V gene lost 7 bases and the J gene lost 3 bases, with 13 bases spanning the gap. CDR3 sequence reads: CASTKDWSYEQYF. CDR3 nucleotides: TGTGCCAGCACGAAAGACTGGAGCTACGAGCAGTACTTC.

The chain has TRBV11-3 and TRBJ2-1, with no clear D. The germline V gene has CDR1 SGHNT and CDR2 YENEEA. The CDR3 sequence is 14 residues long. V lost 7 bases and J 0 bases, leaving 10 bases between the germline ends. The CDR3 region has the DNA TGTGCCAGCAAATTAGGTAGCTCCTACAATGAGCAGTTCTTC. Translated: CASKLGSSYNEQFF.

The rearrangement joins TRBV28 to TRBJ2-7; no definite D call. The CDR3 is 15 residues long. CDR1 and CDR2 from the germline V gene are MDHEN and SYDVKM. The ends were cut back, 5 bases at V and 3 bases at J, with 17 bases in the middle. The CDR3 region has the DNA TGTGCCAGCAGTCGCAATCTGGTGTGGGACTACGAGCAGTACTTC. Translation: CASSRNLVWDYEQYF.

V gene TRBV11-2 combines with J gene TRBJ1-2, with D tentatively TRBD1 (5 bases). Trimming took off 10 bases at V and 5 bases at J, with 20 bases between the two ends. Per germline, CDR1 SGHAT and CDR2 FQNNGV. The CDR3 runs 14 residues. The CDR3 region is CATEMRGVEYGYTF. CDR3 coding DNA: TGTGCCACAGAGATGAGGGGAGTAGAATATGGCTACACCTTC.

The genes are TRBV10-1 and TRBJ2-3; TRBD2 aligns across 7 bases. Trimming at V came to 10 bases and at J to 1 base, leaving 8 bases not matched to a gene. CDR1 and CDR2 from the germline V gene are WNHNN and SYGVQD (reference sequence). The CDR3 runs 14 residues. CDR3 coding DNA: TGCGCCACGACTGGGGGGGGTCGCACAGATACGCAGTATTTT. Translated, it gives CATTGGGRTDTQYF.

This chain uses TRBV9 with TRBJ1-2; the match to TRBD1 covers 8 bases. The V gene's germline CDR1 is SGDLS and CDR2 YYNGEE. Unmatched junction bases numbered 6, after V lost 3 bases and J lost 5 bases. The CDR3 has 14 amino acids. The CDR3 loop reads CASSDGQGSYGYTF. The DNA of the CDR3 is TGTGCCAGCAGCGATGGACAGGGATCATATGGCTACACCTTC.

The rearrangement links TRBV12-5 to TRBJ2-7, with D possibly being TRBD1 (5 bases). Germline-derived CDR1 and CDR2 are LGHNT and FRNRAP. V was cut by 3 bases and J by 3 bases, with 21 bases left in between. CDR3 length: 17 amino acids. The CDR3 loop reads CASGLPSGHQRLYEQYF. CDR3 sequence (DNA): TGTGCTAGTGGTTTACCCTCCGGACACCAAAGACTCTACGAGCAGTACTTC.

This clone came up once. The V gene is TRBV19, the J gene TRBJ2-7; no clear D. The germline V gene has CDR1 LNHDA and CDR2 SQIVND (reference sequence). V was trimmed by 3 bases and J by 3 bases, leaving 12 bases between them. This CDR3 is 14 amino acids long. CDR3 region: CASSIQPGFYEQYF. The CDR3 DNA is TGTGCCAGTAGTATCCAGCCTGGTTTCTACGAGCAGTACTTC.

The V and J genes are TRBV11-1 and TRBJ1-1; no clear D gene. The germline V gene has CDR1 SGHAT and CDR2 FQDESV (reference sequence). Trimming stripped 0 bases from V and 1 base from J, with 9 bases between. CDR3 length: 15 residues. The CDR3 sequence is CASSLAGRGNTEAFF. The CDR3, as DNA: TGTGCCAGCAGCTTAGCAGGCCGGGGGAACACTGAAGCTTTCTTT.

A single count supports this clone. Written as DNA, the CDR3 is TGTGCCAGCCCCAAACGAGGAGAACCAGCCCTCCACTTT. Its protein is CASPKRGEPALHF. The chain recombines TRBV2 with TRBJ1-6; the D is unclear. V lost 8 bases and J lost 14, with 19 bases in between. Looked up from germline, CDR1 is SNHLY and CDR2 is FYNNEI. This CDR3 is built from 13 residues.

The chain is built from TRBV7-9 and TRBJ1-2, with TRBD1 as a possible D gene (6 bases). With 6 bases removed from V and 2 bases from J, the gap between germline ends came to 19 bases. Germline CDR1 SEHNR, CDR2 FQNEAQ (reference sequence). The CDR3 is 16 amino acids. In DNA, the CDR3 is TGTGCCAGCAGTTCCTCGTGGGCAAGGGGGAACTATGGCTACACCTTC. It encodes CASSSSWARGNYGYTF. The full variable domain, its missing parts supplied by reference TRBV7-9 and TRBJ1-2, is DTGVSQNPRHKITKRGQNVTFRCDPISEHNRLYWYRQTLGQGPEFLTYFQNEAQLEKSRLLSDRFSAERPKGSFSTLEIQRTEQGDSAMYLCASSSSWARGNYGYTFGSGTRLTVV.

The chain links TRBV7-8 to TRBJ2-7, with D maybe TRBD2 (6 bases). In germline, CDR1 is SGHVS, CDR2 FQNEAQ. The germline V and J ends were trimmed by 3 bases and 1 base, with 16 bases remaining between them. This CDR3 region has 16 residues. CDR3 nucleotides: TGTGCCAGCAGCTTCCGACCGGGAGAAACTTCCTACGAGCAGTACTTC. It yields the protein CASSFRPGETSYEQYF.

This chain uses TRBV9 with TRBJ1-3; 9 positions match TRBD1. Per germline, CDR1 SGDLS and CDR2 YYNGEE. There are 18 residues in the CDR3. V shed 0 bases and J 1 base; nucleotides not matched to a gene: 8. This chain's CDR3 is CASSVGGTGIRSGNTIYF. The DNA for the CDR3 is TGTGCCAGCAGCGTAGGAGGGACAGGGATCAGGTCTGGAAACACCATATATTTT.

The genes are TRBV7-3 and TRBJ2-5; tentative D call: TRBD2 (5 bases). This CDR3 has 11 amino acids. Germline V gene sequence: CDR1 SGHTA, CDR2 FQGTGA. The ends were cut back, 4 bases at V and 6 bases at J, with 6 bases in the middle. This CDR3 is CASSSGKTQYF. CDR3 coding DNA: TGTGCCAGCAGCTCGGGAAAGACCCAGTACTTC.